The next 19 T cell receptor beta chains were all read from a single sample in a study of blood T cell repertoires in COVID-19. This table comes from immunoSEQ multiplex PCR, and its TCRdb copy is limited to in-frame clones, with some not included. Among 120,000 or so clones, around 80% were seen once, and the ten largest hold roughly 5.6%. Sequencing was carried out using peripheral blood. All receptors derive from a man aged 65-85 years with acute or convalescent COVID-19.

The chain recombines TRBV6-7 with TRBJ2-7; TRBD1 matches 8 bases. TRBV6-7 is marked as an open reading frame, function uncertain. This CDR3 has 14 amino acids. V was pared by 6 bases and J by 2 bases, with 6 bases of the junction left unmatched. The CDR3 protein is CASSLGQETYEQYF. The CDR3 nucleotides are TGTGCCAGCAGCCTGGGACAGGAAACCTACGAGCAGTACTTC.

The genes are TRBV6-5 and TRBJ2-7; a weak D match, TRBD2 (5 bases). The germline V gene has CDR1 MNHEY and CDR2 SVGAGI. The CDR3 contains 16 residues. V was shortened by 0 bases and J by 3 bases, with 15 bases between the two germline ends. The CDR3 is CASSYSGGPGYYEQYF. The DNA for the CDR3 is TGTGCCAGCAGTTACTCAGGAGGACCTGGATACTACGAGCAGTACTTC.

V is TRBV25-1 and J is TRBJ1-6, with TRBD1 as a possible D gene (5 bases). Trimming removed 2 bases at V and 4 bases at J, with 9 bases between. CDR1 MGHDK and CDR2 SYGVNS come from the germline V gene. CDR3 length: 15 amino acids. Here the CDR3 reads CASSETGQYNSPLHF. For the CDR3, the DNA is TGTGCCAGCAGTGAAACCGGACAATATAATTCACCCCTCCACTTT.

The V and J genes are TRBV28 and TRBJ2-7; 12 nucleotides line up with TRBD1. The V segment lost 7 bases and the J segment 2 bases; nucleotides outside the gene matches: 9. Germline V lookup: CDR1 MDHEN, CDR2 SYDVKM. CDR3 size: 16 residues. The CDR3 sequence: CASTDGTGGPTYEQYF. In nucleotides, the CDR3 is TGTGCCAGCACCGACGGGACAGGGGGCCCGACCTACGAGCAGTACTTC. The full variable domain, rest sourced from reference TRBV28 and TRBJ2-7, is DVKVTQSSRYLVKRTGEKVFLECVQDMDHENMFWYRQDPGLGLRLIYFSYDVKMKEKGDIPEGYSVSREKKERFSLILESASTNQTSMYLCASTDGTGGPTYEQYFGPGTRLTVT.

The rearrangement uses TRBV28 and TRBJ1-2; D is perhaps TRBD1 (5 bases). Germline values: CDR1 MDHEN, CDR2 SYDVKM. V dropped 6 bases and J dropped 4 bases, with 12 bases sitting between them. The CDR3 consists of 13 residues. The CDR3 DNA reads TGTGCCAGCAGACCCCGACAGATCTATGGCTACACCTTC. This codes for CASRPRQIYGYTF.

The V call is TRBV18, the J call TRBJ1-5; 7 nucleotides line up with TRBD1. With V trimmed by 3 bases and J by 7 bases, 9 bases remained unmatched. The CDR3 runs to 15 residues. The germline V gene has CDR1 KGHSH and CDR2 LQKENI. CDR3 sequence: CASSPGTALRQPQHF. Written as DNA, the CDR3 is TGTGCCAGCTCACCTGGGACAGCCCTCAGGCAGCCCCAGCATTTT.

The gene calls are TRBV19 and TRBJ1-2, with D perhaps matching TRBD1 (5 bases). The CDR3 has 14 amino acids. Trimming took 11 bases from V and 4 from J, leaving 20 bases between them. The germline CDR1 and CDR2 sequences are LNHDA and SQIVND (reference sequence). CDR3 in DNA: TGTGCCTGTGACCCGGGCGGGGGAGGCTATGGCTACACCTTC. Translation: CACDPGGGGYGYTF.

The chain combines TRBV13 with TRBJ1-1; TRBD1 aligns across 9 bases. V was clipped by 5 bases and J by 4 bases; unmatched bases: 5. Germline V gene data show CDR1 as PRHDT and CDR2 as FYEKMQ (reference sequence). There are 14 residues in the CDR3. The CDR3 is CASSLQGQGTEAFF. The CDR3 coding sequence is TGTGCCAGCAGCCTCCAGGGACAGGGCACTGAAGCTTTCTTT.

This clone appeared a single time. This chain connects TRBV19 to TRBJ2-2; D unclear. The germline gives CDR1 LNHDA, CDR2 SQIVND (reference sequence). Trimming left V 1 base short and J 0 bases short, with 9 bases between. CDR3 length: 16 amino acids. CDR3 in amino acids: CASSIGQFPNTGELFF. The CDR3 DNA sequence: TGTGCCAGTAGTATAGGGCAGTTCCCGAACACCGGGGAGCTGTTTTTT.

This clone appeared a few times. V gene TRBV5-6 combines with J gene TRBJ1-1, with TRBD1 matching 9 bases. CDR1 is SGHDT, CDR2 YYEEEE, per germline. V lost 3 bases and J lost 4; bases outside the gene matches: 4. The CDR3 has 14 amino acids. CDR3 nucleotides: TGTGCCAGCAGCTGGGGACAGGGAACCACTGAAGCTTTCTTT. Translation gives CASSWGQGTTEAFF.

The chain recombines TRBV9 with TRBJ1-1; TRBD1 is a possible D gene (6 bases). Trimming pared 3 bases from V and 1 base from J, leaving 7 bases between. CDR3 length: 13 amino acids. From germline, CDR1 is SGDLS and CDR2 YYNGEE. CDR3 amino acids: CASSATGNTEAFF. DNA of the CDR3: TGTGCCAGCAGCGCGACAGGGAACACTGAAGCTTTCTTT.

The chain is built from TRBV2 and TRBJ2-1, with TRBD2 identical over 11 bases. From germline, CDR1 is SNHLY and CDR2 FYNNEI. The CDR3 loop spans 17 amino acids. V lost 7 bases and J lost 8; bases outside the gene matches: 16. CDR3 nucleotide sequence: TGTGCCAGCACCCTCGAAAAGCTAGCGGGAGGTATAGATGAGCAGTTCTTC. It yields the protein CASTLEKLAGGIDEQFF.

The chain is built from TRBV18 and TRBJ2-1, with D possibly being TRBD2 (6 bases). Trimming shortened V by 4 bases and J by 1 base, and 20 bases separated the two germline ends. CDR1 and CDR2 from the germline V gene are KGHSH and LQKENI. The CDR3 extends over 18 amino acids. This chain's CDR3 is CASSQTYGTAGSYNEQFF. The DNA for the CDR3 is TGTGCCAGCTCACAGACCTACGGGACTGCAGGATCCTACAATGAGCAGTTCTTC.

The chain recombines TRBV6-5 with TRBJ1-2; TRBD1 might be the D (5 bases). V was trimmed by 7 bases and J by 8 bases, leaving 17 bases between them. CDR1 MNHEY and CDR2 SVGAGI come from the germline V gene. The CDR3 runs 13 residues. This CDR3 is CASIVTQGTGYTF. The CDR3 DNA reads as TGTGCCAGCATCGTCACTCAGGGCACGGGCTACACCTTC.

The chain carries TRBV13 and TRBJ1-2; 7 bases fit TRBD1. The germline CDR1 and CDR2 sequences are PRHDT and FYEKMQ (reference sequence). CDR3 length: 14 amino acids. V lost 8 bases, J lost 4 bases, and 10 bases stayed unmatched. The CDR3 DNA reads as TGTGCCAGCTTTAATACAGGGGACATCTATGGCTACACCTTC. It codes for CASFNTGDIYGYTF.

This chain links TRBV27 with TRBJ1-1, with D unclear. CDR3 length equals 14 residues. V was shortened by 5 bases and J by 4 bases, with 14 bases between the two germline ends. Germline CDR1 MNHEY, CDR2 SMNVEV (reference sequence). CDR3 sequence reads: CASSHAGVSTEAFF. The DNA of the CDR3 is TGTGCCAGCAGTCACGCGGGTGTGAGCACTGAAGCTTTCTTT.

The chain links TRBV5-1 to TRBJ1-4; D unclear. Per the germline V gene, CDR1 is SGHRS and CDR2 is YFSETQ. The CDR3 spans 16 residues. V shed 4 bases and J shed 2 bases, with 15 bases lying between them. The CDR3 loop is CASSGAARNTNEKLFF. In DNA form, the CDR3 reads TGCGCCAGCAGCGGAGCAGCCAGAAATACTAATGAAAAACTGTTTTTT.

The chain has TRBV7-2 and TRBJ2-1, with 12 positions matching TRBD2. The ends lost 1 base at V and 4 bases at J; junction bases unmatched: 5. Germline-derived CDR1 and CDR2 are SGHTA and FQGNSA. CDR3 length: 17 residues. DNA for the CDR3: TGTGCCAGCAGCTTAGTGGTGCTAGCGGGAGGGTACAATGAGCAGTTCTTC. This codes for CASSLVVLAGGYNEQFF.

This sequence joins TRBV6-5 and TRBJ2-7, with a possible D match to TRBD2 (7 bases). CDR3 length: 13 amino acids. V shed 2 bases and J shed 5 bases, with 10 bases lying between them. Germline lookup yields CDR1 MNHEY and CDR2 SVGAGI. CDR3 sequence (DNA): TGTGCCAGCAGTTACGGGGGGGGGCACGAGCAGTACTTC. This encodes CASSYGGGHEQYF.